This entry is about one T cell receptor beta chain. Its cognate antigen is unknown. These data originate in a study of cytomegalovirus exposure and HLA in healthy donors. The PCR used 60 Vbeta and 13 Jbeta primers. Generated by immunoSEQ multiplex PCR, the TCRdb table keeps only in-frame clones and is missing some. The sample records over 85,000 clones, over 75% being singletons. Study-level findings and limits: The CMV antigen specificity of three CMV-associated chains was confirmed through in vitro analysis. There was a cluster of highly shared sequence variants that was likely a sequencing artifact. Several of the most significant clusters were apparently associated with common viral pathogens in a later analysis. About 90% or about 30% of the time was how often most TCR beta V segments were productive, according to an earlier analysis.

This CDR3 is built from 17 residues. Germline CDR1 reads LGHNA; CDR2 reads YNFKEQ. V was clipped by 0 bases and J by 5 bases; unmatched bases: 3. Sequencing was performed on PBMCs. The receptor was isolated from a man aged 35 to 55 in good health and CMV-seronegative. This chain joins TRBV4-2 and TRBJ2-1, with 14 bases aligning to TRBD2. The CDR3 nucleotides are TGTGCCAGCAGCCAAGATAAGGGACTAGCGGGAGACAATGAGCAGTTCTTC. Its protein product is CASSQDKGLAGDNEQFF.